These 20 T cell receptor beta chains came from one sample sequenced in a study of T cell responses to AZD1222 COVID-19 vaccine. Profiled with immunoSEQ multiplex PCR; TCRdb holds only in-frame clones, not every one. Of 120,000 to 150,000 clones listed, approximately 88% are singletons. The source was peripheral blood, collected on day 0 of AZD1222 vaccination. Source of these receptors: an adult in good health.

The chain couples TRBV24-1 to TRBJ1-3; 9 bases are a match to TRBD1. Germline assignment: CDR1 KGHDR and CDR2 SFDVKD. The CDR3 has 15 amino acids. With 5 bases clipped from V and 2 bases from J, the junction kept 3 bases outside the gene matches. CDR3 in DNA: TGTGCCACCAGTGGTACAGGGGGCCCTGGAAACACCATATATTTT. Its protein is CATSGTGGPGNTIYF.

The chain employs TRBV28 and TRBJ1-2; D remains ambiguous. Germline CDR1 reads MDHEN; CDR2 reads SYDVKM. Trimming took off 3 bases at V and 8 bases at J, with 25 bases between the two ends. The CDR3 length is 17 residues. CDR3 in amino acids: CASSFGTLNSELGGYTF. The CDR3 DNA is TGTGCCAGCAGTTTTGGCACACTGAACTCAGAGCTCGGGGGCTACACCTTC.

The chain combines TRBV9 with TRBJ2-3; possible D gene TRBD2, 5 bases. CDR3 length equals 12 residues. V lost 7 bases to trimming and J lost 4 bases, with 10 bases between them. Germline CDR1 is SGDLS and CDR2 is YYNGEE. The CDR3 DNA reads TGTGCCAGCCGGGCGGGCGCAGATACGCAGTATTTT. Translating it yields CASRAGADTQYF.

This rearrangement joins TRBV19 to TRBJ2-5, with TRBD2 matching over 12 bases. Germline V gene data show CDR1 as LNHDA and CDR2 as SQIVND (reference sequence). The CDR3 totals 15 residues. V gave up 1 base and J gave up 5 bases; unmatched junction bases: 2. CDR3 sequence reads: CASSIGGTSGETQYF. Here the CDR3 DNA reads TGTGCCAGTAGTATAGGGGGGACTAGCGGGGAGACCCAGTACTTC.

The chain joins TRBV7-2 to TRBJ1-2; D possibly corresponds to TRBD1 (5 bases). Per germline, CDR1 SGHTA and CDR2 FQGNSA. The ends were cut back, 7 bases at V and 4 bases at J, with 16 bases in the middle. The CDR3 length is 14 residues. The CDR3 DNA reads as TGTGCCAGCACCCCCGGGACTGGGTCCTATGGCTACACCTTC. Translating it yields CASTPGTGSYGYTF.

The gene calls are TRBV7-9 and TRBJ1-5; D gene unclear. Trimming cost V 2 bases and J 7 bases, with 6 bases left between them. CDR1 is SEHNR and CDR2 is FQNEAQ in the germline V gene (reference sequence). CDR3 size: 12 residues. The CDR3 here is CASSLTEQPQHF. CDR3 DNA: TGTGCCAGCAGCTTAACGGAGCAGCCCCAGCATTTT.

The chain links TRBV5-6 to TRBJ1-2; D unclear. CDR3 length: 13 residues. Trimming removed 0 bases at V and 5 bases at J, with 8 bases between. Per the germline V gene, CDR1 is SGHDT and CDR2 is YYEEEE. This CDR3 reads CASSLEVVYGYTF. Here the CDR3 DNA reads TGTGCCAGCAGCTTGGAAGTGGTGTATGGCTACACCTTC.

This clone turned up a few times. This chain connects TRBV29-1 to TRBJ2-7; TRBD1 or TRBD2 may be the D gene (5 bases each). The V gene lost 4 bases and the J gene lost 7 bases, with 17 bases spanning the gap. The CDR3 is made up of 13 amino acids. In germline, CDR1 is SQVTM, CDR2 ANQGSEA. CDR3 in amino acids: CSVGGRERREQYF. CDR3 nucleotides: TGCAGCGTTGGAGGCAGGGAGAGGCGTGAGCAGTACTTC.

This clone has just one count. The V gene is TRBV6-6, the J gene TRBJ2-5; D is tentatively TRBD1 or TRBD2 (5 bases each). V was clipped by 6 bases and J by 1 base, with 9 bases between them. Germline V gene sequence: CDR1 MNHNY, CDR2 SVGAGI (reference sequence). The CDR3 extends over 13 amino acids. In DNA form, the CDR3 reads TGTGCCAGCAGGGGACCAACCCAAGAGACCCAGTACTTC. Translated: CASRGPTQETQYF.

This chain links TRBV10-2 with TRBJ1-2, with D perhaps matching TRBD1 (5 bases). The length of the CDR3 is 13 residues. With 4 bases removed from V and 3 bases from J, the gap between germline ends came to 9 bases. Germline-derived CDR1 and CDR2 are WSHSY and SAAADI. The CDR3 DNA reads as TGCGCCAGCAGTGGACAGACCTACTATGGCTACACCTTC. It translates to CASSGQTYYGYTF.

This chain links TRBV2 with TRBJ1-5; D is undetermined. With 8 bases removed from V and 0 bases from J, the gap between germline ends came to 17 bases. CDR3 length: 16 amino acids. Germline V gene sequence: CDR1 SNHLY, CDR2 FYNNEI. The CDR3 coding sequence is TGTGCCAGCTCCTCTCCCCTTTCTTATAGCAATCAGCCCCAGCATTTT. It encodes CASSSPLSYSNQPQHF.

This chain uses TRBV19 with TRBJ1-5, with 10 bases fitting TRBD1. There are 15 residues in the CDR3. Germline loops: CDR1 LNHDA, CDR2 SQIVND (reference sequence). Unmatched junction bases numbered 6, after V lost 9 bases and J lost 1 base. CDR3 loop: CASGTGDMSNQPQHF. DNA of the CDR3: TGTGCCAGCGGGACAGGGGATATGAGCAATCAGCCCCAGCATTTT.

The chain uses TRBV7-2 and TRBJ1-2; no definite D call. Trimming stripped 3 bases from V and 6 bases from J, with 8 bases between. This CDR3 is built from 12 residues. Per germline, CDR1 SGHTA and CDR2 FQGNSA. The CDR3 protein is CASSFGPDGYTF. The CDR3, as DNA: TGTGCCAGCAGCTTTGGTCCCGATGGCTACACCTTC.

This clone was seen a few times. CDR3 amino acids: CASSQDAGTGGGQPQHF. The CDR3 DNA is TGTGCCAGCAGCCAAGATGCCGGGACAGGGGGCGGCCAGCCCCAGCATTTT. J is TRBJ1-5 and V is TRBV4-2; the match to TRBD1 covers 12 bases. The V segment lost 0 bases and the J segment 7 bases; nucleotides outside the gene matches: 7. The CDR3 length is 17 residues. The germline V gene has CDR1 LGHNA and CDR2 YNFKEQ.

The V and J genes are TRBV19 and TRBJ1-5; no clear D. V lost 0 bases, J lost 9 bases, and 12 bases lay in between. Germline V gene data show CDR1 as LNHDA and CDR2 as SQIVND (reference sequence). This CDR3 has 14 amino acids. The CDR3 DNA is TGTGCCAGTAGTATAGATCAAATGGGAGGGCCCCAGCATTTT. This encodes CASSIDQMGGPQHF.

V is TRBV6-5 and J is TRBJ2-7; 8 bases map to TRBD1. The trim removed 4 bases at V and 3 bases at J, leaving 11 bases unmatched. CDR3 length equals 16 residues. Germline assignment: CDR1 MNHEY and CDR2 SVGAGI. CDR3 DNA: TGTGCCAGCAGTTCTTTAGGACAGGGCAGAAGCTACGAGCAGTACTTC. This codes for CASSSLGQGRSYEQYF.

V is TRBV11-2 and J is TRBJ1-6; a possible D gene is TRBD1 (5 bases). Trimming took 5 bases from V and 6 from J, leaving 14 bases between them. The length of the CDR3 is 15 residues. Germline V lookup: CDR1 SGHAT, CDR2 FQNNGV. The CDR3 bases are TGTGCCAGCAGCCCGACCAATAGGGGTAATTCACCCCTCCACTTT. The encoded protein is CASSPTNRGNSPLHF.

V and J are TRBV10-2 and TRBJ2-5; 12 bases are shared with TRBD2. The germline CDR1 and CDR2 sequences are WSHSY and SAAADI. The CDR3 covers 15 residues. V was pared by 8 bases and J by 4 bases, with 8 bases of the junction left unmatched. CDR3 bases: TGCGCCAGCTCACTAGCGGGGGGATCCGGAGAGACCCAGTACTTC. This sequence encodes CASSLAGGSGETQYF.

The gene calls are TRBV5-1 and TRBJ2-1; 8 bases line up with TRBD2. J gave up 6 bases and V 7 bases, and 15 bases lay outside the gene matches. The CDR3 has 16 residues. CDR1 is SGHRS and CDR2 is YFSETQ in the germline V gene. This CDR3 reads CASDPWAGGRVNEQFF. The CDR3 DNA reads TGCGCCAGCGACCCTTGGGCGGGAGGTCGGGTCAATGAGCAGTTCTTC.

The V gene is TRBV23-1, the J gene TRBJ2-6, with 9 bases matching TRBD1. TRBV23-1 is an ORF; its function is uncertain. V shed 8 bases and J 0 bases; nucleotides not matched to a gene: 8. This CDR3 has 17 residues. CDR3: CASGWTGVGSGANVLTF. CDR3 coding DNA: TGCGCCAGCGGTTGGACAGGGGTTGGCTCTGGGGCCAACGTCCTGACTTTC.